A single sample gave rise to the 27 T cell receptor beta chains below, sequenced in a study of T cells after yellow fever vaccination. TCRdb used MiXCR to reprocess the 5' RACE reads, holding one entry per CDR3 protein. The table lists about 300,000 distinct CDR3 sequences, around 8.6% of them singletons, with 3% to 4% in the top ten. Here the sequenced sample was CD4+ T cells sorted from PBMCs, taken 5 days after the yellow fever booster vaccination. Every receptor here comes from a man aged 18 to 29 who received the YFV17D yellow fever vaccine.

A few counts support this clonotype. The V call is TRBV24-1, the J call TRBJ1-5; D perhaps matches TRBD1 (6 bases). Trimming pared 3 bases from V and 0 bases from J, leaving 11 bases between. Germline CDR1 reads KGHDR; CDR2 reads SFDVKD. CDR3 length equals 16 residues. CDR3: CATSDLQGLSNQPQHF. CDR3 nucleotides: TGTGCCACCAGTGATCTACAGGGTCTTAGCAATCAGCCCCAGCATTTT.

V is TRBV18 and J is TRBJ2-3, with unresolved D. The CDR3 totals 11 residues. Trimming took off 2 bases at V and 5 bases at J, with 2 bases between the two ends. CDR1 and CDR2 from the germline V gene are KGHSH and LQKENI. The CDR3 DNA is TGTGCCAGCTCACCAGAAGATACGCAGTATTTT. This codes for CASSPEDTQYF.

V gene TRBV4-2 combines with J gene TRBJ2-2; the match to TRBD2 covers 9 bases. The J segment lost 9 bases and the V segment lost 0 bases, leaving 8 bases of the junction unmatched. The CDR3 consists of 16 residues. Germline-derived CDR1 and CDR2 are LGHNA and YNFKEQ. The CDR3 protein is CASSQDPLAGSRELFF. DNA of the CDR3: TGTGCCAGCAGCCAAGATCCGCTAGCGGGGAGTAGGGAGCTGTTTTTT.

This clonotype was detected ten times or more. The chain joins TRBV7-6 to TRBJ1-2, with 8 bases fitting TRBD1. Germline V gives CDR1 SGHVS, CDR2 FNYEAQ. This CDR3 has 14 residues. The V gene end was trimmed by 1 base and the J gene end by 5 bases; junction bases not matched to a gene: 3. CDR3 loop: CASSLGQGAYGYTF. DNA of the CDR3: TGTGCCAGCAGCTTAGGTCAGGGGGCGTATGGCTACACCTTC.

The rearrangement links TRBV5-1 to TRBJ1-2; maybe TRBD1 (6 bases). This CDR3 has 12 amino acids. Germline V gives CDR1 SGHRS, CDR2 YFSETQ. The V end was cut by 5 bases, the J end by 8 bases, with 13 bases between. For the CDR3, the DNA is TGCGCCAGCAGGGAAGAGGGGGAAGGCTACACCTTC. It yields the protein CASREEGEGYTF.

The table lists this clonotype with many counts. The chain links TRBV7-6 to TRBJ1-2, with D possibly being TRBD1 (5 bases). The CDR3 is 15 residues long. V gave up 2 bases and J gave up 4 bases, with 14 bases separating them. The germline CDR1 and CDR2 sequences are SGHVS and FNYEAQ. This CDR3 is CASSLLTAGTYGYTF. CDR3 sequence (DNA): TGTGCCAGCAGCTTATTAACGGCAGGGACCTATGGCTACACCTTC.

Concerning this clonotype itself: Germline and junction disagree at one end, which may indicate a read error. This chain links TRBV7-2 with TRBJ2-3; 11 bases agree with TRBD2. The CDR3 is 16 residues long. Germline V gene lookup returns CDR1 SGHTA and CDR2 FQGNSA. CDR3 region: CASSRGGTSGTDTRYF. DNA for the CDR3: TGTGCCAGCAGCCGAGGGGGGACTAGCGGCACAGATACGCGGTATTTT.

V and J are TRBV14 and TRBJ2-7; maybe TRBD2 (6 bases). Germline loops: CDR1 SGHDN, CDR2 FVKESK. The V and J ends lost 0 bases and 5 bases respectively, with 17 bases between them. The CDR3 loop spans 16 amino acids. Here the CDR3 DNA reads TGTGCCAGCAGCCAAGATCTCGGCCGGAGGGAGAACGAGCAGTACGTC. It codes for CASSQDLGRRENEQYV.

This clonotype has more than one count but fewer than ten. This sequence joins TRBV20-1 and TRBJ2-7; 7 bases are shared with TRBD2. The CDR3 length is 16 residues. Germline-derived CDR1 and CDR2 are DFQATT and SNEGSKA (reference sequence). V lost 0 bases to trimming and J lost 7 bases; unmatched junction nucleotides: 15. The CDR3 DNA sequence: TGCAGTGCTAGAGACGGCCTCCGGGACTACCGAGGAGAGCAGTACTTC. Its protein is CSARDGLRDYRGEQYF.

This chain uses TRBV6-2 or TRBV6-3 with TRBJ2-5; 10 positions match TRBD1. V lost 3 bases, J lost 7 bases, and 11 bases stayed unmatched. CDR1 is MNHEY and CDR2 is SVGEGT in the germline V gene. This CDR3 region has 16 residues. The CDR3 sequence: CASSYPTGGRSSTQYF. CDR3 coding DNA: TGTGCCAGCAGTTATCCGACAGGGGGCCGGTCATCGACCCAGTACTTC.

The rearrangement joins TRBV5-1 to TRBJ1-4; D remains ambiguous. V was cut by 3 bases and J by 6 bases, with 6 bases left in between. The CDR3 totals 12 residues. Per germline, CDR1 SGHRS and CDR2 YFSETQ. CDR3 in DNA: TGCGCCAGCAGCTCCCCGGATGAAAAACTGTTTTTT. Its protein product is CASSSPDEKLFF.

This clonotype was counted only a few times. This chain joins TRBV11-2 and TRBJ2-1; no reliable D call. The germline V and J ends were trimmed by 2 bases and 9 bases, with 23 bases remaining between them. Germline V lookup: CDR1 SGHAT, CDR2 FQNNGV. The CDR3 totals 17 residues. The CDR3 here is CASSLFLASLVDSEQFF. DNA for the CDR3: TGTGCCAGCAGCTTATTCCTGGCCAGCCTTGTCGATAGTGAGCAGTTCTTC.

The sample holds a few counts of this clonotype. The junction and the germline gene differ at one end; a read error may be behind it. The J gene is TRBJ2-1, the V gene TRBV6-5; D may be TRBD2 (7 bases). The CDR3 is made up of 12 amino acids. CDR1 is MNHEY and CDR2 is SVGAGI in the germline V gene. This CDR3 is CASRGAYNGQFF. The CDR3, as DNA: TGTGCCAGCCGGGGGGCCTACAATGGGCAGTTCTTC.

In this sample, this clonotype turned up many times. The rearrangement joins TRBV4-3 to TRBJ2-7; D is possibly TRBD1 (6 bases). Trimming took 1 base from V and 1 from J, leaving 17 bases between them. The CDR3 spans 17 residues. Germline V CDR1 and CDR2: LGHNA, YSLEER. The CDR3 protein is CASSQATNRVRSYEQYF. In DNA form, the CDR3 reads TGCGCCAGCAGCCAAGCAACCAACAGGGTGCGGTCCTACGAGCAGTACTTC.

This clonotype was detected ten times or more. V gene TRBV4-1 combines with J gene TRBJ1-6; possible D gene TRBD1, 5 bases. CDR3 length equals 19 residues. V dropped 3 bases and J dropped 6 bases, with 24 bases sitting between them. CDR1 and CDR2 (germline): MGHRA, YSYEKL. CDR3 region: CASSHQTRGPRFRNSPLHF. The DNA of the CDR3 is TGCGCCAGCAGCCACCAAACGCGGGGACCAAGGTTTCGTAATTCACCCCTCCACTTT.

This clonotype showed up just a few times. The chain links TRBV19 to TRBJ2-2; perhaps D is TRBD1 or TRBD2 (5 bases each). The CDR3 is 16 amino acids. V was shortened by 2 bases and J by 4 bases, with 14 bases between the two germline ends. Per germline, CDR1 LNHDA and CDR2 SQIVND (reference sequence). The CDR3 DNA follows: TGTGCCAGTAGTATATGGGACCCAACCCGCACCGGGGAGCTGTTTTTT. It specifies CASSIWDPTRTGELFF. The complete variable domain, with remaining parts taken from reference TRBV19 and TRBJ2-2, reads DGGITQSPKYLFRKEGQNVTLSCEQNLNHDAMYWYRQDPGQGLRLIYYSQIVNDFQKGDIAEGYSVSREKKESFPLTVTSAQKNPTAFYLCASSIWDPTRTGELFFGEGSRLTVL.

This clonotype has a count of ten or more. This CDR3 reads CSVEGFGYEQYF. For the CDR3, the DNA is TGCAGCGTTGAGGGATTTGGCTACGAGCAGTACTTC. The V and J genes are TRBV29-1 and TRBJ2-7, with no clear D. V lost 3 bases to trimming and J lost 3 bases, with 9 bases between them. The CDR3 totals 12 residues. The germline gives CDR1 SQVTM, CDR2 ANQGSEA.

This clonotype has a count of ten or more. This chain's CDR3 is CASRGTSGETQYF. CDR3 nucleotides: TGTGCCAGCCGCGGGACTAGCGGGGAGACCCAGTACTTC. The genes are TRBV6-2 or TRBV6-3 and TRBJ2-5; 12 bases align to TRBD2. Germline trimming cut 8 bases from V and 5 bases from J; bases unmatched to any gene: 3. Germline CDR1 MNHEY, CDR2 SVGEGT. This CDR3 is built from 13 residues.

This clonotype was counted a few times. This chain connects TRBV12-3 or TRBV12-4 to TRBJ2-4, with 12 bases matching TRBD1. J gave up 8 bases and V 3 bases, and 2 bases lay outside the gene matches. The CDR3 consists of 14 residues. CDR3 sequence: CASSLGQGAYIQYF. The CDR3 DNA reads TGTGCCAGCAGTTTGGGACAGGGGGCTTACATTCAGTACTTC.

This clonotype has more than one count but fewer than ten. V gene TRBV9 combines with J gene TRBJ2-1; no reliable D call. V was pared by 4 bases and J by 4 bases, with 6 bases between. The CDR3 has 12 residues. From germline, CDR1 is SGDLS and CDR2 YYNGEE. CDR3: CASSPEYNEQFF. DNA for the CDR3: TGTGCCAGCAGCCCAGAATACAATGAGCAGTTCTTC.

The chain has TRBV4-2 and TRBJ2-7; 8 bases line up with TRBD2. The V gene end was trimmed by 0 bases and the J gene end by 7 bases; junction bases not matched to a gene: 8. CDR1 and CDR2 from the germline V gene are LGHNA and YNFKEQ. CDR3 size: 15 residues. As DNA, the CDR3 is TGTGCCAGCAGCCAAGAACTAGCGGAGTTTCGGGAGCAGTACTTC. Its translation is CASSQELAEFREQYF.

This clonotype was counted between two and nine times. The V gene is TRBV30, the J gene TRBJ1-6; D possibly corresponds to TRBD1 (5 bases). The germline V gene has CDR1 GTSNPN and CDR2 SVGIG (reference sequence). V lost 2 bases and J lost 0, with 8 bases in between. The CDR3 length is 15 residues. CDR3 residues: CAWSTGGSYNSPLHF. The CDR3 DNA is TGTGCCTGGAGTACGGGGGGCTCCTATAATTCACCCCTCCACTTT.

This clonotype was recorded a few times. The rearrangement joins TRBV7-3 to TRBJ2-1, with 7 positions matching TRBD2. Germline-derived CDR1 and CDR2 are SGHTA and FQGTGA. The trim removed 5 bases at V and 7 bases at J, leaving 8 bases unmatched. The CDR3 runs 14 residues. The CDR3 reads CASSNGRTDNEQFF. The CDR3 DNA follows: TGTGCCAGCAGCAACGGGAGGACGGATAATGAGCAGTTCTTC.

In this sample, this clonotype turned up a few times. This chain links TRBV5-1 with TRBJ2-5, with D perhaps matching TRBD1 or TRBD2 (6 bases each). The CDR3 totals 17 residues. V lost 2 bases to trimming and J lost 5 bases, with 22 bases between them. Germline V CDR1 and CDR2: SGHRS, YFSETQ. CDR3 loop: CASSLGTGQIAGETQYF. CDR3 bases: TGCGCCAGCAGCTTAGGGACTGGACAGATCGCGGGCGAGACCCAGTACTTC.

The rearrangement uses TRBV20-1 and TRBJ1-5; possible D gene TRBD1, 5 bases. Germline CDR1 reads DFQATT; CDR2 reads SNEGSKA (reference sequence). This CDR3 comprises 12 residues. V was trimmed by 4 bases and J by 12 bases, leaving 16 bases between them. This CDR3 reads CSAIFSGTHQHF. CDR3 coding DNA: TGCAGTGCTATTTTCTCCGGGACCCACCAGCATTTT.

In its sample, this clonotype was seen a few times. The CDR3 protein is CASSLGMNTEAFF. The CDR3 bases are TGCGCCAGCAGCTTGGGTATGAACACTGAAGCTTTCTTT. The chain joins TRBV5-1 to TRBJ1-1, with unresolved D. Germline loops: CDR1 SGHRS, CDR2 YFSETQ. This CDR3 is built from 13 residues. With 0 bases removed from V and 0 bases from J, the gap between germline ends came to 3 bases. Full variable domain (outside the CDR3, taken from reference TRBV5-1 and TRBJ1-1): KAGVTQTPRYLIKTRGQQVTLSCSPISGHRSVSWYQQTPGQGLQFLFEYFSETQRNKGNFPGRFSGRQFSNSRSEMNVSTLELGDSALYLCASSLGMNTEAFFGQGTRLTVV.

The V call is TRBV2, the J call TRBJ2-2; 7 nucleotides agree with TRBD1. The J segment lost 4 bases and the V segment lost 5 bases, leaving 4 bases of the junction unmatched. Looked up from germline, CDR1 is SNHLY and CDR2 is FYNNEI. The CDR3 has 14 amino acids. The CDR3 nucleotides are TGTGCCAGCAGTTTGACAGGGCCCACCGGGGAGCTGTTTTTT. Translated, it gives CASSLTGPTGELFF.